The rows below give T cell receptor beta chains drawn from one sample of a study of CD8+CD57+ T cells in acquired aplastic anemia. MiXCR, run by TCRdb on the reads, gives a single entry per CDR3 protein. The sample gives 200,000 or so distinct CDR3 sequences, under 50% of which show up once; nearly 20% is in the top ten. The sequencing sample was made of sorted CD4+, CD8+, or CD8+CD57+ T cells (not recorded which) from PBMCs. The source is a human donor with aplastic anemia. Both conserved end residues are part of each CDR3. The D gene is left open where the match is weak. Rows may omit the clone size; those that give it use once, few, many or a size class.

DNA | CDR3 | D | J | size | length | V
TGTGCCAGCAGCTCCCGGGACTCCAGCTCTGGAAACACCATATATTTT | CASSSRDSSSGNTIYF | . | TRBJ1-3 | . | 16 | TRBV13
TGCAGTGCTGAAGAGGGGACGGACCAAGAGACCCAGTACTTC | CSAEEGTDQETQYF | . | TRBJ2-5 | . | 14 | TRBV20-1
TGTGCCAGCAGTTTACGGGGGGAAGGCCCTGGGGCCAACGTCCTGACTTTC | CASSLRGEGPGANVLTF | TRBD2 | TRBJ2-6 | . | 17 | TRBV2
TGTGCCAGTAGTATGAGCCCGGGTAACTATGGCTACACCTTC | CASSMSPGNYGYTF | . | TRBJ1-2 | . | 14 | TRBV19
TGCGCCAGCAGCTTCGGAACGGGGGGGTATTCAGATACGCAGTATTTT | CASSFGTGGYSDTQYF | TRBD2 | TRBJ2-3 | many | 16 | TRBV5-1
TGTGCCAGCACCCCACCTTCGAGGGGGGTTTGGAATCAGCCCCAGCATTTT | CASTPPSRGVWNQPQHF | . | TRBJ1-5 | . | 17 | TRBV6-1
TGTGCCAGCAGCCCTTCAGGGGGAGTTTCACCCCTCCACTTT | CASSPSGGVSPLHF | TRBD1 | TRBJ1-6 | . | 14 | TRBV6-1
TGTGCCAGCAGTGTTGTAAATCTCGGGGATTCACCCCTCCACTTT | CASSVVNLGDSPLHF | . | TRBJ1-6 | . | 15 | TRBV9
TGTGCCAGCAGCTTAACGGATAGCTCCAAAAACATTCAGTACTTC | CASSLTDSSKNIQYF | . | TRBJ2-4 | . | 15 | TRBV7-8
TGTGCCAGCAGCTTATACGTGAGCTCCTATAATTCACCCCTCCACTTT | CASSLYVSSYNSPLHF | . | TRBJ1-6 | few | 16 | TRBV7-8
TGTGCCAGCAGAGGAGATGGGACCTACTACGAGCAGTACTTC | CASRGDGTYYEQYF | . | TRBJ2-7 | . | 14 | TRBV2
TGTGCCACCAGTGATTTGCGGCGGGGGGTGGGCGAGCAGTACTTC | CATSDLRRGVGEQYF | TRBD2 | TRBJ2-7 | many | 15 | TRBV24-1
TGTGCCAGCTCCACTAGCGGGCTGCCAGATACGCAGTATTTT | CASSTSGLPDTQYF | TRBD2 | TRBJ2-3 | many | 14 | TRBV19
TGTGCCACAAGGGAGGGAAAGGTTGGCACTGAAGCTTTCTTT | CATREGKVGTEAFF | . | TRBJ1-1 | many | 14 | TRBV15
TGTGCCAGCAGCTTAAGACAGGGCACCACGGTTTATGAAAAACTGTTTTTT | CASSLRQGTTVYEKLFF | TRBD1 | TRBJ1-4 | . | 17 | TRBV5-6
TGCAGCGTTGAAGATGCAGGCCTCGGGGAAAAACTGTTTTTT | CSVEDAGLGEKLFF | . | TRBJ1-4 | many | 14 | TRBV29-1
TGTGCCAGCAGCGCCAACAAACAGGGGGCCCTTGCCGAGCAGTACTTC | CASSANKQGALAEQYF | TRBD1 | TRBJ2-7 | . | 16 | TRBV9
TGTGCCAGCAGCGTATCACTAGCGGGGTACAATGAGCAGTTCTTC | CASSVSLAGYNEQFF | TRBD2 | TRBJ2-1 | many | 15 | TRBV9
TGTGCCAGCAGCGCTGCGGGGACCTCCATTGAAAAACTGTTTTTT | CASSAAGTSIEKLFF | . | TRBJ1-4 | many | 15 | TRBV9
TGCAGTGCTAGCCGGACAGGGCGAAATGAGCAGTTCTTC | CSASRTGRNEQFF | TRBD1 | TRBJ2-1 | . | 13 | TRBV20-1
TGTGCCACCAGCAGAGATCCTTGGAGACAGGGGAACGCAGATACGCAGTATTTT | CATSRDPWRQGNADTQYF | TRBD1 | TRBJ2-3 | . | 18 | TRBV15
TGTGTTAGCTCGGGACAACGAGAGACCCAGTACTTC | CVSSGQRETQYF | . | TRBJ2-5 | many | 12 | TRBV2
TGTGCCAGCAGCAATGGACAGGGGTCTCAAGAGACCCAGTACTTC | CASSNGQGSQETQYF | TRBD1 | TRBJ2-5 | . | 15 | TRBV7-9
TGTGCCAGCAGTTACTCGAGGGGCAGGGGAGGTGGCTACGAGCAGTACTTC | CASSYSRGRGGGYEQYF | . | TRBJ2-7 | . | 17 | TRBV6-5
TGCAGTGCTAGAGAGTTTAGGGGACAATACAATGAGCAGTTCTTC | CSAREFRGQYNEQFF | . | TRBJ2-1 | . | 15 | TRBV20-1
TGCGCCAGCAGCTGGGGACAGACCTCTGGGGCCAACGTCCTGACTTTC | CASSWGQTSGANVLTF | TRBD1 | TRBJ2-6 | . | 16 | TRBV5-1
TGCAGTGCTAGGCTAGCGGGAGAGACCCAGTACTTC | CSARLAGETQYF | TRBD2 | TRBJ2-5 | . | 12 | TRBV20-1
TGTGCCACCAGCAGGGAAAAGAATGGGGACAGGGCCTACGAGCAGTACTTC | CATSREKNGDRAYEQYF | TRBD1 | TRBJ2-7 | . | 17 | TRBV15
TGTGCCAGCAGTTTACAGGGGGAATCCTACGAGCAGTACTTC | CASSLQGESYEQYF | TRBD1 | TRBJ2-7 | few | 14 | TRBV28
TGCAGCGTTGCGGGATCGACAGACGGCAATCAGCCCCAGCATTTT | CSVAGSTDGNQPQHF | . | TRBJ1-5 | . | 15 | TRBV29-1
TGCAGTGCTAGTACGGGGGAGAACTTGCCTACCTACAATGAGCAGCTCTTC | CSASTGENLPTYNEQLF | . | TRBJ2-1 | . | 17 | TRBV20-1
TGCAGCGTTGAGAGTGGGTCCAACGTCCTGACTTTC | CSVESGSNVLTF | . | TRBJ2-6 | once | 12 | TRBV29-1
TGTGCCAGCAAAGACAGGGGGAGCTCCTACGAGCAGTACTTC | CASKDRGSSYEQYF | TRBD1 | TRBJ2-7 | . | 14 | TRBV2
TGCGCCAGCAGAACCGGGACAGGGGAGGAAAAACTGTTTTTT | CASRTGTGEEKLFF | TRBD1 | TRBJ1-4 | many | 14 | TRBV5-1
TGTGCCACCAGCAGAGATCGAGCGGGGGGATCGGGTGAGCAGTTCTTC | CATSRDRAGGSGEQFF | TRBD2 | TRBJ2-1 | . | 16 | TRBV15
TGTGCCAGCTCACCACTCTCGGATCGTGGGGAAAAACTGTTTTTT | CASSPLSDRGEKLFF | . | TRBJ1-4 | few | 15 | TRBV18
TGTGCCAGTAGTAACGGGGGGACAGATACGCAGTATTTT | CASSNGGTDTQYF | TRBD2 | TRBJ2-3 | once | 13 | TRBV19
TGTGCCAGCAAAACTAGCGGGGGTGGGGAGACCCAGTACTTC | CASKTSGGGETQYF | TRBD2 | TRBJ2-5 | . | 14 | TRBV25-1
TGTGCCAGCAGGGGGGGCTCCTCCTACGAGCAGTACTTC | CASRGGSSYEQYF | . | TRBJ2-7 | many | 13 | TRBV7-2
TGCGCCAGCCAGGGAGGGATGGGAGAGACCCAGTACTTC | CASQGGMGETQYF | TRBD2 | TRBJ2-5 | . | 13 | TRBV5-1
TGTGCCAGCAGTGAATACACCGGGACAGGGGGCATCGGAGCTTTCTTT | CASSEYTGTGGIGAFF | TRBD1 | TRBJ1-1 | . | 16 | TRBV6-1
TGTGCCAGCAGCTTGGGGGCCAACTACAATGAGCAGTTCTTC | CASSLGANYNEQFF | . | TRBJ2-1 | many | 14 | TRBV5-8
TGTGCCAGTCAGTGGGGACAGGGGTATAATTCACCCCTCCACTTT | CASQWGQGYNSPLHF | TRBD1 | TRBJ1-6 | . | 15 | TRBV2
TGTGCCAGCAGTGAAGGGAAAGAGACCCAGTACTTC | CASSEGKETQYF | . | TRBJ2-5 | . | 12 | TRBV2
TGTGCCAGTAGTCAACAGGGGGGCAGGGGGATCAAAAACGAGCAGTACTTC | CASSQQGGRGIKNEQYF | TRBD1 | TRBJ2-7 | . | 17 | TRBV19
TGCAGTGCCGAGTCCGGGGGTAACACTGAAGCTTTCTTT | CSAESGGNTEAFF | . | TRBJ1-1 | . | 13 | TRBV20-1
TGTGCCAGCAGCTGGGACAGGGACTATAATTCACCCCTCCACTTT | CASSWDRDYNSPLHF | TRBD1 | TRBJ1-6 | once | 15 | TRBV7-9
TGCAGTGCCCCCCTCTGGGGGGGGAGCACAGATACGCAGTATTTT | CSAPLWGGSTDTQYF | TRBD2 | TRBJ2-3 | few | 15 | TRBV20-1
TGTGCCACCTCAGATGGGACCCAGTACTTC | CATSDGTQYF | . | TRBJ2-5 | . | 10 | TRBV19
TGCAGTGCTAGAGAAAATTCTAACAGGGCACGCAATCAGCCCCAGCATTTT | CSARENSNRARNQPQHF | . | TRBJ1-5 | once | 17 | TRBV20-1
TGTGCCAGCAGCTTAGCGACGAGGTATGGCTACACCTTC | CASSLATRYGYTF | . | TRBJ1-2 | few | 13 | TRBV7-9